The 3 T cell receptor beta chains listed next were all sequenced from one sample in a study of cytomegalovirus exposure and HLA in healthy donors. Both 60 Vbeta primers and 13 Jbeta primers went into the PCR. TCRdb keeps only in-frame clones here, not all; method: immunoSEQ multiplex PCR. The table has about 140,000 clones, about 85% seen once. What was sequenced was PBMCs. These receptors all stem from a female donor in good health and CMV-seronegative.

The J gene is TRBJ1-5, the V gene TRBV28; weak D call: TRBD1 (5 bases). This CDR3 contains 13 residues. Germline CDR1 reads MDHEN; CDR2 reads SYDVKM. V was trimmed by 8 bases and J by 5 bases, leaving 13 bases between them. This CDR3 is CASVWGRDQPQHF. CDR3 coding DNA: TGTGCCAGCGTGTGGGGGAGGGATCAGCCCCAGCATTTT.

This clone is a singleton in its sample. The J gene is TRBJ2-5, the V gene TRBV5-1; a weak D match, TRBD2 (5 bases). This CDR3 has 15 amino acids. The germline CDR1 and CDR2 sequences are SGHRS and YFSETQ. V lost 0 bases and J 1 base, leaving 10 bases between the germline ends. In DNA form, the CDR3 reads TGCGCCAGCAGCTTGGGAGCGGAGTTCCAAGAGACCCAGTACTTC. Translated: CASSLGAEFQETQYF.

The V and J genes are TRBV27 and TRBJ2-4; 10 nucleotides agree with TRBD1. This CDR3 contains 13 residues. The germline CDR1 and CDR2 sequences are MNHEY and SMNVEV (reference sequence). V gave up 3 bases and J gave up 9 bases; unmatched junction bases: 2. The CDR3 nucleotides read TGTGCCAGCAGTTTGGACAGGGGGACCATTCAGTACTTC. This gives the protein CASSLDRGTIQYF.